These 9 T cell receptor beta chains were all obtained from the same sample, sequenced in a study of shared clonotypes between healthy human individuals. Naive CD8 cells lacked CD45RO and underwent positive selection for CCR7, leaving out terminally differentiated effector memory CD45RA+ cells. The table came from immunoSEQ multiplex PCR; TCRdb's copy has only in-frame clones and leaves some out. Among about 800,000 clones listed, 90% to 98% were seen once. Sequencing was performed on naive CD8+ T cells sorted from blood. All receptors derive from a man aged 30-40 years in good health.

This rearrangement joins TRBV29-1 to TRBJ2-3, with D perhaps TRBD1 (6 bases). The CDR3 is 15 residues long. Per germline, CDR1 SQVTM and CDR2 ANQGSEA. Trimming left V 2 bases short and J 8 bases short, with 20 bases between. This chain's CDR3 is CSVESEAGARSTQYF. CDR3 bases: TGCAGCGTTGAATCGGAGGCAGGGGCGCGGTCTACGCAGTATTTT.

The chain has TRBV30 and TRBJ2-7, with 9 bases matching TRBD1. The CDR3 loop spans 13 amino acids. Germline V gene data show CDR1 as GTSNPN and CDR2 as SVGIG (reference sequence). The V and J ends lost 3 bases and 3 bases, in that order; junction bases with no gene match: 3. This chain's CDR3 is CAWSWGQGYEQYF. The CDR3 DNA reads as TGTGCCTGGAGCTGGGGACAGGGCTACGAGCAGTACTTC.

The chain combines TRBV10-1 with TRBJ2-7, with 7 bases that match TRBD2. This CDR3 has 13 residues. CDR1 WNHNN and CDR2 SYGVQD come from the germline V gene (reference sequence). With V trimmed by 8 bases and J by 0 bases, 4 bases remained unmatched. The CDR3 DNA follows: TGCGCCAGCGGCCCTAGCGGCTCCTACGAGCAGTACTTC. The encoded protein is CASGPSGSYEQYF.

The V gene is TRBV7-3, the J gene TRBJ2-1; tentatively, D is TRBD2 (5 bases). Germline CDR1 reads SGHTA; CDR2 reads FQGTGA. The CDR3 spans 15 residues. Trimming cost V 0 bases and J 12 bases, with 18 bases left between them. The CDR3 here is CASSLTLVSPSGQFF. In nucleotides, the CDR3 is TGTGCCAGCAGCTTAACGCTGGTCTCCCCCAGCGGGCAGTTCTTC.

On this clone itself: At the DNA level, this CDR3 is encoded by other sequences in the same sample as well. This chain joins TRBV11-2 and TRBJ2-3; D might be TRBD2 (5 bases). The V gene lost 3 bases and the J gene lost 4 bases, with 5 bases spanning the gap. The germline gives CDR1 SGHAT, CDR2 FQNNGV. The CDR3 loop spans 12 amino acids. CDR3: CASSLGADTQYF. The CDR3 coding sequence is TGTGCCAGCAGCTTGGGAGCAGATACGCAGTATTTT.

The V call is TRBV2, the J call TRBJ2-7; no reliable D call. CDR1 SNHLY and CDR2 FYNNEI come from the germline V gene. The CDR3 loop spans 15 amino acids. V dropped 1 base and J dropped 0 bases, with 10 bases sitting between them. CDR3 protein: CASSEGPGPSYEQYF. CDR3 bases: TGTGCCAGCAGTGAAGGGCCCGGTCCCTCCTACGAGCAGTACTTC.

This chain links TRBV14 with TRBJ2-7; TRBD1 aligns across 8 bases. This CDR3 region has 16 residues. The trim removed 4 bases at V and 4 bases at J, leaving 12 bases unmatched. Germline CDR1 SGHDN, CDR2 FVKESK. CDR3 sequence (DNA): TGTGCCAGCAGCCTTCTCCCCGGGACAGGAGAATACGAGCAGTACTTC. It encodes CASSLLPGTGEYEQYF. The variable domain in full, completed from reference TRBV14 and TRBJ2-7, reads EAGVTQFPSHSVIEKGQTVTLRCDPISGHDNLYWYRRVMGKEIKFLLHFVKESKQDESGMPNNRFLAERTGGTYSTLKVQPAELEDSGVYFCASSLLPGTGEYEQYFGPGTRLTVT.

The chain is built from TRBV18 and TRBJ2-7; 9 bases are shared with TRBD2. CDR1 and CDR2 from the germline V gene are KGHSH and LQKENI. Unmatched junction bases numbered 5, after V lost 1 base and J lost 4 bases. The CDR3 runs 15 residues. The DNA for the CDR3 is TGTGCCAGCTCACCACGAGGCGGGAGGGCTTACGAGCAGTACTTC. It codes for CASSPRGGRAYEQYF.

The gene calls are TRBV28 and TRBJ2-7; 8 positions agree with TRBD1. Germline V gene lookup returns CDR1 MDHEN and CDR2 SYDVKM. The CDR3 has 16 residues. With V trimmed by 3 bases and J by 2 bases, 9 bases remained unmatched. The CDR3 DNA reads TGTGCCAGCAGTTTCTCGGTCCGGGACAGGACCTACGAGCAGTACTTC. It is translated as CASSFSVRDRTYEQYF.